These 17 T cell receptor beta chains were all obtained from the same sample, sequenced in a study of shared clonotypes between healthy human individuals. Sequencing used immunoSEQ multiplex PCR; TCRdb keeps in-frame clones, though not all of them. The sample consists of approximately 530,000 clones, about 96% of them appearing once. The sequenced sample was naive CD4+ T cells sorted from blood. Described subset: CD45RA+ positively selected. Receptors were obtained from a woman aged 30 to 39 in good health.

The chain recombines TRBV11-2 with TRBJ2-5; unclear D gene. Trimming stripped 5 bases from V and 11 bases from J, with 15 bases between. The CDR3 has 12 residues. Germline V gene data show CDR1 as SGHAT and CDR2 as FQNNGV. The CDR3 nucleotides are TGTGCCAGCAGCCTAAATCGAGGTGGGCAGTACTTC. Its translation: CASSLNRGGQYF.

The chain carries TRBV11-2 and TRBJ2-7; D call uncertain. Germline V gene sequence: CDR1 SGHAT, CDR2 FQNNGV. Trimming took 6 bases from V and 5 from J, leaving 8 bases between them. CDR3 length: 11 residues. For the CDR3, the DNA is TGTGCCAGCAGACTCATAAACGAGCAGTACTTC. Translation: CASRLINEQYF.

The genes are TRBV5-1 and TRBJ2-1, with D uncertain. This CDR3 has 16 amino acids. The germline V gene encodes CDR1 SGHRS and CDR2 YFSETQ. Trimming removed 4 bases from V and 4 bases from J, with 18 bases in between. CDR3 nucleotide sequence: TGCGCCAGCAGCCCCCAATTCCGGGCCCCATACAATGAGCAGTTCTTC. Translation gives CASSPQFRAPYNEQFF. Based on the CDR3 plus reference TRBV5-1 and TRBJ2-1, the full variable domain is KAGVTQTPRYLIKTRGQQVTLSCSPISGHRSVSWYQQTPGQGLQFLFEYFSETQRNKGNFPGRFSGRQFSNSRSEMNVSTLELGDSALYLCASSPQFRAPYNEQFFGPGTRLTVL.

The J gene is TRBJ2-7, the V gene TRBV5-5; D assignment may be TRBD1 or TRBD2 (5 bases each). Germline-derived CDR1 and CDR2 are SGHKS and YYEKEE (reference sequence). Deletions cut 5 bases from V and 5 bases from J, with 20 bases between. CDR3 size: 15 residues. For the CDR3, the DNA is TGTGCCAGCAGTTGGCTGGCCGGGACGCAGGACGAGCAGTACTTC. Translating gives CASSWLAGTQDEQYF. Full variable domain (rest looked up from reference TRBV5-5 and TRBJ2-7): DAGVTQSPTHLIKTRGQQVTLRCSPISGHKSVSWYQQVLGQGPQFIFQYYEKEERGRGNFPDRFSARQFPNYSSELNVNALLLGDSALYLCASSWLAGTQDEQYFGPGTRLTVT.

The CDR3 sequence: CAWKKEGWNTEAFF. The CDR3 DNA reads TGTGCCTGGAAAAAAGAGGGGTGGAACACTGAAGCTTTCTTT. The chain is built from TRBV30 and TRBJ1-1, with a weak D call TRBD1 (5 bases). Trimming took off 4 bases at V and 1 base at J, with 13 bases between the two ends. The CDR3 is 14 amino acids. The V gene's germline CDR1 is GTSNPN and CDR2 SVGIG (reference sequence).

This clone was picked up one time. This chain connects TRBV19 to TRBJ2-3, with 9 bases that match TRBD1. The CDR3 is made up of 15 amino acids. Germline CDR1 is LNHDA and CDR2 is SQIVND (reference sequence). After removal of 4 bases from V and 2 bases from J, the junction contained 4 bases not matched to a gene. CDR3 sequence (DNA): TGTGCCAGTAGTACTGGACAGGGGAACACAGATACGCAGTATTTT. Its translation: CASSTGQGNTDTQYF.

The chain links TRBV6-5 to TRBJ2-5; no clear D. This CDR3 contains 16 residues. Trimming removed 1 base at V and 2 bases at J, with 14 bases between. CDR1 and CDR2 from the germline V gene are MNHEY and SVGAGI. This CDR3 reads CASSYFLRKGQETQYF. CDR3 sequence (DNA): TGTGCCAGCAGTTACTTTTTGAGGAAAGGGCAAGAGACCCAGTACTTC.

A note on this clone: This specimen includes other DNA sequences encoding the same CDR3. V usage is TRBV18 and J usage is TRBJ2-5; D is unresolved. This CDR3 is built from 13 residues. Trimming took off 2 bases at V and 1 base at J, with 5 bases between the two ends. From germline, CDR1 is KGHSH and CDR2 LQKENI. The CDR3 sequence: CASSPGIQETQYF. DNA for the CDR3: TGTGCCAGCTCACCAGGTATCCAAGAGACCCAGTACTTC.

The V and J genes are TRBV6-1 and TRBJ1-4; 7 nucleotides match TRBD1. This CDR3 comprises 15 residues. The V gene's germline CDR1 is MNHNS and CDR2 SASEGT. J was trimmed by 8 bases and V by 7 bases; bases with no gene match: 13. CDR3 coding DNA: TGTGCCAGCACCACCCAGGGGACAGCGCTCGAAAAACTGTTTTTT. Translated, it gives CASTTQGTALEKLFF.

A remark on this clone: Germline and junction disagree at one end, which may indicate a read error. The CDR3 sequence is CASSLGLATSSLF. The CDR3 DNA reads as TGTGCCAGCAGCTTGGGGCTAGCGACCTCTTCACTCTTC. The chain uses TRBV5-6 and TRBJ2-7, with TRBD2 as a possible D gene (6 bases). The CDR3 is 13 amino acids. Germline loops: CDR1 SGHDT, CDR2 YYEEEE.

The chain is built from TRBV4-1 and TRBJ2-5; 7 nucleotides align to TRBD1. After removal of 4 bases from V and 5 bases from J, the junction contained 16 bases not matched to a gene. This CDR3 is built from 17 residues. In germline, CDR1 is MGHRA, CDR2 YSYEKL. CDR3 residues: CASSLPGQIHPKETQYF. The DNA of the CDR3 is TGCGCCAGCAGCCTTCCGGGACAGATCCACCCCAAGGAGACCCAGTACTTC.

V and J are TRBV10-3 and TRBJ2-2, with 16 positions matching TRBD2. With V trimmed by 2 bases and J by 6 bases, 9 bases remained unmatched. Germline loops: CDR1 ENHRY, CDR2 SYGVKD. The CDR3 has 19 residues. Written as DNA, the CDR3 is TGTGCCATCAGTGAGCATCCGGGACTAGCGGGAGGGCCCCCCGGGGAGCTGTTTTTT. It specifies CAISEHPGLAGGPPGELFF.

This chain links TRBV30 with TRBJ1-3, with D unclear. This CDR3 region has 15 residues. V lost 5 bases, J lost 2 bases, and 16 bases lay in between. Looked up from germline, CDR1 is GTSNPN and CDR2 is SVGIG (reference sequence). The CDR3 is CAWFGGNPPGNTIYF. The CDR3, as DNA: TGTGCCTGGTTTGGCGGGAACCCCCCTGGAAACACCATATATTTT.

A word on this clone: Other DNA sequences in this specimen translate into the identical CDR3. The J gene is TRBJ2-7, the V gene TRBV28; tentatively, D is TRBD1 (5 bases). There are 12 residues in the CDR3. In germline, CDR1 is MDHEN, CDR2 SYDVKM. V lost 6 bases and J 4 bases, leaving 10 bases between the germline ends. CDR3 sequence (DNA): TGTGCCAGCAGCCCAGACAGTTACGAGCAGTACTTC. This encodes CASSPDSYEQYF. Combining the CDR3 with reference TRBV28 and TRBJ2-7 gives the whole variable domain DVKVTQSSRYLVKRTGEKVFLECVQDMDHENMFWYRQDPGLGLRLIYFSYDVKMKEKGDIPEGYSVSREKKERFSLILESASTNQTSMYLCASSPDSYEQYFGPGTRLTVT.

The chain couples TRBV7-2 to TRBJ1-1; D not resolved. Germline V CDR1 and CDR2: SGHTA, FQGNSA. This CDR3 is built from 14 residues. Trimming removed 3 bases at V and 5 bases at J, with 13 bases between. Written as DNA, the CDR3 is TGTGCCAGCAGCTTTAAGGATGGGAAGACTGAAGCTTTCTTT. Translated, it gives CASSFKDGKTEAFF.

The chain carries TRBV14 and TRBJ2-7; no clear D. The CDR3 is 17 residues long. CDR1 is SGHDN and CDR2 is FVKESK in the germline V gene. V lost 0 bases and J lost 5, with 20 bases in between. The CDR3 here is CASSQDRLGKGNHEQYF. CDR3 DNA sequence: TGTGCCAGCAGCCAAGACCGATTAGGAAAAGGGAACCACGAGCAGTACTTC.

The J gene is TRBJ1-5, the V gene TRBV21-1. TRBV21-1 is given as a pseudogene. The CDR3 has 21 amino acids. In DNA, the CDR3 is TGTGCCAGCAGCAAACCAGACGAATGGCGGGGGGCGAACTATAGCAATCAGCCCCAGCATTTT. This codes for CASSKPDEWRGANYSNQPQHF.